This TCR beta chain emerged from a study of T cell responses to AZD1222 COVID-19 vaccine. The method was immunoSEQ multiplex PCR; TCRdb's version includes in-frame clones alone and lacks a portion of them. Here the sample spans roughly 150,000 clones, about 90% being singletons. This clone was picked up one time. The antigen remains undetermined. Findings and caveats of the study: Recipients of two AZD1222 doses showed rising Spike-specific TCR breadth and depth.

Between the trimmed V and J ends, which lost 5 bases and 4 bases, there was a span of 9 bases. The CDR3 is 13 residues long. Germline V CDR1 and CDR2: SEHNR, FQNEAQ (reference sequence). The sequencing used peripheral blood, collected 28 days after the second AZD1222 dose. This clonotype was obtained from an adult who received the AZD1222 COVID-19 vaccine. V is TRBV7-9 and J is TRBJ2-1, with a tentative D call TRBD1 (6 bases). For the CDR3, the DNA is TGTGCCAGCAGCCCGGGACATTACAATGAGCAGTTCTTC. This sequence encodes CASSPGHYNEQFF.